This TCR beta chain was documented in a study of T cells in tuberculosis. The method was immunoSEQ multiplex PCR; TCRdb's version includes in-frame clones alone and lacks a portion of them. This table holds about 10,000 clones, about 93% found once. The V segment lost 3 bases and the J segment 0 bases; nucleotides outside the gene matches: 4. Germline-derived CDR1 and CDR2 are SGHNT and YYREEE (reference sequence). The CDR3 runs 16 residues. This clonotype was obtained from an adult with tuberculosis. Sequencing was performed on PBMCs. The V gene is TRBV5-4, the J gene TRBJ2-1, with TRBD1 identical over 9 bases. The CDR3 protein is CASSWGTGSSYNEQFF. The CDR3 DNA is TGTGCCAGCAGCTGGGGGACAGGGAGCTCCTACAATGAGCAGTTCTTC. Full variable domain (rest looked up from reference TRBV5-4 and TRBJ2-1): ETGVTQSPTHLIKTRGQQVTLRCSSQSGHNTVSWYQQALGQGPQFIFQYYREEENGRGNFPPRFSGLQFPNYSSELNVNALELDDSALYLCASSWGTGSSYNEQFFGPGTRLTVL.